These 10 T cell receptor beta chains originate from one sample sequenced in a study of blood T cell repertoires in COVID-19. TCRdb's table, derived via immunoSEQ multiplex PCR, lists solely in-frame clones and lacks some. The table records over 200,000 clones, 88% of them present only once. The sequenced sample was peripheral blood. Receptors were obtained from a woman aged 55-70 years with acute or convalescent COVID-19.

V usage is TRBV19 and J usage is TRBJ1-4; D ambiguous. CDR3 size: 16 residues. Deletions cut 7 bases from V and 4 bases from J, with 19 bases between. From germline, CDR1 is LNHDA and CDR2 SQIVND (reference sequence). CDR3 nucleotide sequence: TGTGCCAGTAAAAAGAGCTTCAGGAGGCGTAATGAAAAACTGTTTTTT. Protein: CASKKSFRRRNEKLFF.

This chain connects TRBV18 to TRBJ2-7; D gene uncertain. The CDR3 covers 15 residues. Trimming took off 1 base at V and 5 bases at J, with 15 bases between the two ends. Germline-derived CDR1 and CDR2 are KGHSH and LQKENI. The CDR3 loop reads CASSPLSAGRNEQYF. The DNA for the CDR3 is TGTGCCAGCTCACCACTCTCCGCAGGTAGGAACGAGCAGTACTTC. Using reference TRBV18 and TRBJ2-7 for the parts outside the CDR3, the full variable domain is NAGVMQNPRHLVRRRGQEARLRCSPMKGHSHVYWYRQLPEEGLKFMVYLQKENIIDESGMPKERFSAEFPKEGPSILRIQQVVRGDSAAYFCASSPLSAGRNEQYFGPGTRLTVT.

This clone has a handful of counts. V gene TRBV30 combines with J gene TRBJ1-1; D remains ambiguous. V lost 0 bases, J lost 4 bases, and 3 bases lay in between. This CDR3 comprises 11 residues. From germline, CDR1 is GTSNPN and CDR2 SVGIG (reference sequence). The CDR3 sequence is CAWSVSTEAFF. CDR3 bases: TGTGCCTGGAGTGTGAGCACTGAAGCTTTCTTT.

The V call is TRBV25-1, the J call TRBJ1-3, with D possibly being TRBD1 (6 bases). CDR1 is MGHDK, CDR2 SYGVNS, per germline. V was clipped by 3 bases and J by 2 bases, with 17 bases between them. The CDR3 extends over 17 amino acids. The CDR3 protein is CASSDYRVGLAGNTIYF. CDR3 sequence (DNA): TGTGCCAGCAGTGACTACAGGGTTGGCCTCGCTGGAAACACCATATATTTT.

The chain's CDR3 is CASSLTGTGASYEQYF. CDR3 coding DNA: TGTGCCAGCAGTTTAACCGGGACAGGGGCCTCCTACGAGCAGTACTTC. This chain links TRBV27 with TRBJ2-7; 10 bases agree with TRBD1. Per the germline V gene, CDR1 is MNHEY and CDR2 is SMNVEV (reference sequence). Trimming at V came to 2 bases and at J to 0 bases, leaving 4 bases not matched to a gene. CDR3 size: 16 residues.

This clone appeared once. The rearrangement uses TRBV7-9 and TRBJ1-3; unclear D gene. CDR1 and CDR2 from the germline V gene are SEHNR and FQNEAQ (reference sequence). The CDR3 has 15 amino acids. Trimming left V 5 bases short and J 0 bases short, with 11 bases between. This CDR3 is CASSPQAISGNTIYF. The CDR3 nucleotides are TGTGCCAGCAGCCCCCAGGCTATCTCTGGAAACACCATATATTTT.

The J gene is TRBJ1-6, the V gene TRBV27; no clear D gene. Germline V CDR1 and CDR2: MNHEY, SMNVEV (reference sequence). This CDR3 region has 15 residues. The ends were cut back, 6 bases at V and 0 bases at J, with 9 bases in the middle. The CDR3 bases are TGTGCCAGCAGAATCTATAGCTCCTATAATTCACCCCTCCACTTT. It translates to CASRIYSSYNSPLHF.

This sequence joins TRBV19 and TRBJ2-6, with 7 bases that match TRBD1. J gave up 0 bases and V 1 base, and 6 bases lay outside the gene matches. Germline lookup yields CDR1 LNHDA and CDR2 SQIVND (reference sequence). The CDR3 totals 18 residues. The CDR3 DNA reads TGTGCCAGTAGTATAGGACAGGGCAAGGGCTCTGGGGCCAACGTCCTGACTTTC. Translating it yields CASSIGQGKGSGANVLTF.

In its sample, this clone was seen a few times. The chain is built from TRBV6-5 and TRBJ2-1; 9 bases map to TRBD1. Trimming took 6 bases from V and 7 from J; bases not matched to a gene: 10. This CDR3 spans 15 amino acids. The germline gives CDR1 MNHEY, CDR2 SVGAGI. The DNA of the CDR3 is TGTGCCAGCAGGGCAACCGGGACAGGGCAAAATGAGCAGTTCTTC. This sequence encodes CASRATGTGQNEQFF.

This clone was picked up one time. The chain recombines TRBV27 with TRBJ2-7; tentatively, D is TRBD2 (6 bases). Germline V gives CDR1 MNHEY, CDR2 SMNVEV (reference sequence). This CDR3 has 14 residues. Trimming left V 2 bases short and J 2 bases short, with 10 bases between. The CDR3 nucleotides are TGTGCCAGCAGTTTAGGGGCGGGAACCTACGAGCAGTACTTC. Translation gives CASSLGAGTYEQYF.